This paragraph covers one T cell receptor beta chain sequence. Its target is unknown. The output of every sequencing run, over 160 million TCR-beta sequences, came from 15-18 subjects. TCRdb reprocessed the 5' RACE reads with MiXCR, giving one entry per CDR3 protein. The sample contains some 60,000 distinct CDR3 sequences, under 5.5% of which appear only once. Per germline, CDR1 LGHNA and CDR2 YNFKEQ. Trimming removed 1 base from V and 5 bases from J; junction bases left unmatched: 11. This CDR3 region has 17 residues. This record belongs to a study of neurological immune-mediated disorders. Study findings and constraints: Phylogenetic grouping assigned the repertoires of 18 of 34 multiple sclerosis patients to one related-CDR3 cluster, which constitutes a possible signature.

This receptor was taken from a woman between 50 and 59 years old with multiple sclerosis. The material sequenced was PBMCs. The V gene is TRBV4-2, the J gene TRBJ2-5, with 9 bases identical to TRBD1. CDR3 protein: CASSQGFRDRADETQYF. In nucleotides, the CDR3 is TGTGCCAGCAGCCAAGGATTCCGGGACAGGGCGGACGAGACCCAGTACTTC.